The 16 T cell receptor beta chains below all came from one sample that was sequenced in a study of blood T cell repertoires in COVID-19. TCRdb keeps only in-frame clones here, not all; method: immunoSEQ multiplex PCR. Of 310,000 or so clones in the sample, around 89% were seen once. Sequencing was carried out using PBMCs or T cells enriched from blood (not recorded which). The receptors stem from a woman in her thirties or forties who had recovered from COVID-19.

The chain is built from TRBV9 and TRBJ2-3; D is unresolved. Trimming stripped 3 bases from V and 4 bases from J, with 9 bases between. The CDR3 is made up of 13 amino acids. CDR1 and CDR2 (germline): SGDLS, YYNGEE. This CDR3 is CASSERLADTQYF. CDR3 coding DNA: TGTGCCAGCAGCGAAAGACTCGCAGATACGCAGTATTTT.

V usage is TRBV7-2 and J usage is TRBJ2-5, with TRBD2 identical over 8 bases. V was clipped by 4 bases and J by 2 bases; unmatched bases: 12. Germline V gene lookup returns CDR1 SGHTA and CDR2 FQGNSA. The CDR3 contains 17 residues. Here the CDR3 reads CASSSYGRVAGQETQYF. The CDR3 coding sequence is TGTGCCAGCAGCTCCTACGGCCGAGTAGCGGGACAAGAGACCCAGTACTTC.

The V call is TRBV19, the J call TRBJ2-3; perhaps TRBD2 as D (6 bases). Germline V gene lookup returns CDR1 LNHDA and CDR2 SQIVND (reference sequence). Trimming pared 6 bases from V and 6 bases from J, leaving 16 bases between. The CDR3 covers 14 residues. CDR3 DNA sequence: TGTGCCAGTAGCGCGGGATCCCCGGGGGATACGCAGTATTTT. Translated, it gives CASSAGSPGDTQYF. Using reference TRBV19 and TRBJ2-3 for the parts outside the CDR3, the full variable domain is DGGITQSPKYLFRKEGQNVTLSCEQNLNHDAMYWYRQDPGQGLRLIYYSQIVNDFQKGDIAEGYSVSREKKESFPLTVTSAQKNPTAFYLCASSAGSPGDTQYFGPGTRLTVL.

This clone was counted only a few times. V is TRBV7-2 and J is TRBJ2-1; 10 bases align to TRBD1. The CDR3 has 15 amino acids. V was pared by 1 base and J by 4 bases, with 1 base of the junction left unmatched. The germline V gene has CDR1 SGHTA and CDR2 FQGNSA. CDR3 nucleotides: TGTGCCAGCAGCTTAGGGGGACAGGGGTACAATGAGCAGTTCTTC. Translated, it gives CASSLGGQGYNEQFF.

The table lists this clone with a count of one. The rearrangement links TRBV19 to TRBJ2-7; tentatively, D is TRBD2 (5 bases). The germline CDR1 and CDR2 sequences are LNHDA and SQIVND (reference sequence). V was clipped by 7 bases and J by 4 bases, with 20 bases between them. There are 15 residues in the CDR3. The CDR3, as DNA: TGTGCCAGTACCCCGGGGTCAGGCGCTGGGTACGAGCAGTACTTC. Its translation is CASTPGSGAGYEQYF.

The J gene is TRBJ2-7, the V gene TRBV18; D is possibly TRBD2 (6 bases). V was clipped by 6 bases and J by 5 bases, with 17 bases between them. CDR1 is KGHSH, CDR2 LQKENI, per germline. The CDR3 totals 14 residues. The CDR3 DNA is TGTGCCAGCTCGCCCCTAGCGCAAGGAGACGAGCAGTACTTC. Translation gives CASSPLAQGDEQYF.

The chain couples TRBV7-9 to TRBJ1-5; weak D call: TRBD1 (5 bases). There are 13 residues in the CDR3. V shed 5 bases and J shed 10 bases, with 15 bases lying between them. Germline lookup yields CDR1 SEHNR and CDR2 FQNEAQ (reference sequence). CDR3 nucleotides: TGTGCCAGCAGCCGAGACGGAGACAGTCCCCAGCATTTT. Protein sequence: CASSRDGDSPQHF.

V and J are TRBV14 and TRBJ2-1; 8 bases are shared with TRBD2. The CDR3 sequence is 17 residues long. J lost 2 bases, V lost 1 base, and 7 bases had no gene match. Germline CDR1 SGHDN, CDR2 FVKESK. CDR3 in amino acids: CASSQVDSGDPYNEQFF. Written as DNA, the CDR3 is TGTGCCAGCAGCCAAGTCGATAGCGGGGACCCCTACAATGAGCAGTTCTTC. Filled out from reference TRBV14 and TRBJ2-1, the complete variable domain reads EAGVTQFPSHSVIEKGQTVTLRCDPISGHDNLYWYRRVMGKEIKFLLHFVKESKQDESGMPNNRFLAERTGGTYSTLKVQPAELEDSGVYFCASSQVDSGDPYNEQFFGPGTRLTVL.

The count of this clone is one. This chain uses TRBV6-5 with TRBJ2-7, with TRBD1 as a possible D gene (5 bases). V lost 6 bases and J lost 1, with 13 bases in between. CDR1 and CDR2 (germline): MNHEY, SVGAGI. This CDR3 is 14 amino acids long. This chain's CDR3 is CASRGTGASYEQYF. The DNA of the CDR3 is TGTGCCAGCAGAGGAACAGGAGCTTCCTACGAGCAGTACTTC.

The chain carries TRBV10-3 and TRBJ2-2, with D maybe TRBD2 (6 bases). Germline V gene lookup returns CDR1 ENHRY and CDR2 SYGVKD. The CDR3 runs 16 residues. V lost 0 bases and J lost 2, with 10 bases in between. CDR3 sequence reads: CAISESNGGNTGELFF. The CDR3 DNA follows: TGTGCCATCAGTGAGTCTAACGGGGGTAACACCGGGGAGCTGTTTTTT.

This chain's CDR3 is CAIRLQGNTEAFF. In DNA form, the CDR3 reads TGTGCCATCAGGTTACAGGGGAATACTGAAGCTTTCTTT. V usage is TRBV10-3 and J usage is TRBJ1-1; 7 nucleotides agree with TRBD1. The CDR3 is made up of 13 amino acids. In germline, CDR1 is ENHRY, CDR2 SYGVKD. Trimming at V came to 6 bases and at J to 5 bases, leaving 6 bases not matched to a gene.

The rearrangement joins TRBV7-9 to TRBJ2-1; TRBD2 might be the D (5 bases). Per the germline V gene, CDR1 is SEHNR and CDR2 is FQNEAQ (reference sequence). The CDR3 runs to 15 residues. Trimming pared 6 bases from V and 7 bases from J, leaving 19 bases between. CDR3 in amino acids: CASSTPTSTQNEQFF. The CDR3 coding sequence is TGTGCCAGCAGTACACCCACTAGTACCCAAAATGAGCAGTTCTTC. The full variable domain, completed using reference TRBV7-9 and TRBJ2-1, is DTGVSQNPRHKITKRGQNVTFRCDPISEHNRLYWYRQTLGQGPEFLTYFQNEAQLEKSRLLSDRFSAERPKGSFSTLEIQRTEQGDSAMYLCASSTPTSTQNEQFFGPGTRLTVL.

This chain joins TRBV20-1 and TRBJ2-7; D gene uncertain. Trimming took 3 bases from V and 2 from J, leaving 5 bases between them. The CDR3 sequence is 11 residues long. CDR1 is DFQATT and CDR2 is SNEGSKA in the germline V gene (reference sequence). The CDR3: CSASQAYEQYF. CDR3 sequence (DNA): TGCAGTGCTAGCCAGGCCTACGAGCAGTACTTC.

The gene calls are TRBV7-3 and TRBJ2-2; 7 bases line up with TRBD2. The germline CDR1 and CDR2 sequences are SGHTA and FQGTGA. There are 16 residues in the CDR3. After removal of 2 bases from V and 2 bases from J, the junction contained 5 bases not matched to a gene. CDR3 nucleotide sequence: TGTGCCAGCAGCTTATTAGGCGGGGGAAACACCGGGGAGCTGTTTTTT. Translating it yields CASSLLGGGNTGELFF.

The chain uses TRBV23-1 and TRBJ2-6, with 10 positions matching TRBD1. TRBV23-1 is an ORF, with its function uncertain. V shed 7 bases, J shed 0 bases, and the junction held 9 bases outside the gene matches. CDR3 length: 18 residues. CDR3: CASNVPGQGFSGANVLTF. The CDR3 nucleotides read TGCGCCAGCAACGTTCCGGGACAGGGGTTCTCTGGGGCCAACGTCCTGACTTTC.

DNA for the CDR3: TGTGCCAGTAGGAGACAGCCCGATGGAACTGAAGCTTTCTTT. Residues: CASRRQPDGTEAFF. This chain links TRBV19 with TRBJ1-1, with D possibly being TRBD1 (5 bases). The CDR3 has 14 residues. Between the trimmed V and J ends, which lost 6 bases and 5 bases, there was a span of 16 bases. Germline V gene lookup returns CDR1 LNHDA and CDR2 SQIVND (reference sequence).